Listed here are 26 T cell receptor delta chains from one sample, sequenced in a study of in vitro expanded adult blood gammadelta T cells. TCRdb processed the 5' RACE reads again with the CATT caller. The repertoire has more than 300 delta-chain clones, approximately 50% of them found once; the top ten carry around 62%. These receptors have no known antigen. Described treatment: AbnobaViscum Pini, a non-fermented European mistletoe (Viscum album, pine host) extract drug, about 950 ug/mL. Live CD3+ TCRgammadelta+ Vgamma9+ Vdelta2+ T cells were FACS-sorted after expansion. AbnobaViscum P at approximately 900 ug/mL was applied to PBMC for one day, followed by three washes. The cells grew for about 15 days in culture, receiving fresh IL-2 every 3 to 4 days. Here the sequenced sample was gamma-delta T cells from peripheral blood expanded in culture, taken from an in vitro culture stimulated with Abnoba P. All receptors derive from an adult in good health.

For this clone: Only one base separates this from a far larger clonotype, so it likely reflects a read error. The same CDR3 is also encoded by other DNA sequences in this sample. The V gene is TRDV1, the J gene TRDJ1; TRDD3 agrees at 13 bases. Germline CDR1 reads TSWWSYY; CDR2 reads QGS. The CDR3 is made up of 17 amino acids. CDR3 sequence reads: CALGDTGGYGNTDKLIF. The CDR3 DNA is TGTGCTCTTGGTGATACTGGGGGATACGGGAACACAGATAAACTCATCTTT.

On this clone itself: A read error is the likely source, as a far larger clone sits one nucleotide away. The genes are TRDV2 and TRDJ2; TRDD3 agrees at 11 bases. Germline-derived CDR1 and CDR2 are GEAIGNYY and EKD. CDR3 length equals 17 residues. The CDR3 DNA is TGTGCCTGTGATCTGGTGGGGGATACGTCTTTGACAGCACAATTCTTCTTT. Amino acids: CACDLVGDTSLTAQFFF.

Notes on this clone: The TCRdb record carries a much larger clone's protein, which differs from this DNA's translation at residue 10; a read error is the likely cause, and the protein listed here is the DNA translation. The chain couples TRDV2 to TRDJ1; 10 bases align to TRDD3. The CDR3 totals 15 residues. Trimming cost V 4 bases and J 3 bases; bases outside gene matches: 7. Germline V gene sequence: CDR1 GEAIGNYY, CDR2 EKD. The CDR3 reads CACDRLGDRPDKLIF. The CDR3, as DNA: TGTGCCTGTGATCGCCTGGGGGATAGGCCCGATAAACTCATCTTT.

By its share, this clone is large (0.1 to 1%). The sample contains more than one DNA sequence encoding this CDR3. In nucleotides, the CDR3 is TGTGCCTGTGACAGTCTGGGGGACTATGACACCGATAAACTCATCTTT. It specifies CACDSLGDYDTDKLIF. The V call is TRDV2, the J call TRDJ1; TRDD3 matches 8 bases. Germline CDR1 GEAIGNYY, CDR2 EKD. V gave up 2 bases and J gave up 0 bases; unmatched junction bases: 7. The length of the CDR3 is 16 residues.

Notes on this clone: Translating this DNA gives a protein that differs at residue 3 from the TCRdb one, which belongs to a much larger clone; a read error is likely, and the protein shown is this translation. The V call is TRDV2, the J call TRDJ1, with 8 bases fitting TRDD3. Per the germline V gene, CDR1 is GEAIGNYY and CDR2 is EKD. The length of the CDR3 is 18 residues. CDR3 DNA: TGTGCCGGTGACTCCGTAAGGGGGATAGGAAAGTACACCGATAAACTCATCTTT. Translating gives CAGDSVRGIGKYTDKLIF.

V usage is TRDV2 and J usage is TRDJ1; 12 nucleotides agree with TRDD3. Trimming removed 0 bases from V and 2 bases from J; junction bases left unmatched: 9. Germline lookup yields CDR1 GEAIGNYY and CDR2 EKD. The CDR3 consists of 18 residues. The CDR3: CACDTVAGGYARTDKLIF. The CDR3 DNA sequence: TGTGCCTGTGACACCGTGGCTGGGGGATACGCGAGGACCGATAAACTCATCTTT.

Worth noting for this clone: TCRdb's protein for this DNA is that of a much larger clone and differs from the translation at residue 3, likely a read error; the protein shown is the DNA translation. V is TRDV2 and J is TRDJ1; D uncertain. Germline V CDR1 and CDR2: GEAIGNYY, EKD. This CDR3 spans 16 amino acids. The CDR3 loop reads CAYDTVYLTYTDKLIF. The CDR3 DNA is TGTGCCTATGACACCGTGTACCTTACCTACACCGATAAACTCATCTTT.

In this sample, this clone is large. Other DNA sequences in the same sample also yield this CDR3. The rearrangement uses TRDV2 and TRDJ1; TRDD3 is a possible D gene (5 bases). V was pared by 0 bases and J by 2 bases, with 9 bases between. Germline V gene lookup returns CDR1 GEAIGNYY and CDR2 EKD. The CDR3 consists of 14 residues. The DNA of the CDR3 is TGTGCCTGTGACACCTTAAGGGATACCGATAAACTCATCTTT. It codes for CACDTLRDTDKLIF.

This clone appeared a few times. No V gene call was produced; the J gene was TRDJ2. CDR3 length equals 10 residues. The CDR3 reads CSALTAQLFF. CDR3 in DNA: TGTAGTGCTTTGACAGCACAACTCTTCTTT.

In the case of this clone: A single base is all that separates this from a far larger clone, so a read error is likely. This CDR3 is also generated by other DNA sequences in the sample. V and J are TRDV2 and TRDJ1; 8 nucleotides align to TRDD3. This CDR3 has 19 amino acids. Germline CDR1 GEAIGNYY, CDR2 EKD. Trimming took 0 bases from V and 0 from J; bases not matched to a gene: 14. The chain's CDR3 is CACDTVSGGPAGYTDKLIF. The CDR3 DNA reads TGTGCCTGTGACACCGTATCTGGGGGACCTGCGGGGTACACCGATAAACTCATCTTT.

This clone ranks as large. The V gene is TRDV2, the J gene TRDJ1; TRDD3 matches at 12 bases. V dropped 0 bases and J dropped 0; count of bases not matched to a gene: 10. Per the germline V gene, CDR1 is GEAIGNYY and CDR2 is EKD. The CDR3 length is 19 residues. CDR3 in amino acids: CACDTVGTGGYLYTDKLIF. The CDR3 DNA follows: TGTGCCTGTGACACCGTCGGTACTGGGGGATACCTGTACACCGATAAACTCATCTTT.

On this clone: This likely stems from a read error, as it lies one base from a far larger clone. This sample includes further DNA sequences coding for the same CDR3. This chain joins TRDV2 and TRDJ1; 9 bases agree with TRDD3. The ends lost 0 bases at V and 2 bases at J; junction bases unmatched: 18. Germline CDR1 reads GEAIGNYY; CDR2 reads EKD. The CDR3 has 20 amino acids. The CDR3 DNA sequence: TGTGCCTGTGACACCGTCCAGGCTACTGGGGGAACTACCTATACCGATAAACTCATCTTT. Protein product: CACDTVQATGGTTYTDKLIF.

Notes on this clone: A far larger clone is only one base removed, so a read error is likely. Other nucleotide sequences from this sample produce the same CDR3. The chain links TRDV2 to TRDJ1; the match to TRDD3 covers 8 bases. The CDR3 is 18 residues long. Per germline, CDR1 GEAIGNYY and CDR2 EKD. The J segment lost 2 bases and the V segment lost 3 bases, leaving 16 bases of the junction unmatched. This CDR3 is CACDSVRGIGKYTDKLIF. The CDR3 DNA is TGTGCCTGTGACTCCGTAAGGGGGATAGGAAAGTATACCGATAAACTCATCTTT.

As to this clone: This may be a read error: a much more frequent sequence differs by one nucleotide. Other DNA sequences in the sample encode the same CDR3. The chain couples TRDV2 to TRDJ1, with 7 bases fitting TRDD3. Looked up from germline, CDR1 is GEAIGNYY and CDR2 is EKD. The CDR3 sequence is 17 residues long. CDR3 residues: CACDTMVLGTYTDKLIF. For the CDR3, the DNA is TGTGCCTGTGACACAATGGTACTGGGGACGTACACAGATAAACTCATCTTT.

For this clone: A much more abundant neighbour one base away suggests this may be a read error. The sample contains more than one DNA sequence encoding this CDR3. This chain links TRDV2 with TRDJ1; 13 bases align to TRDD3. The CDR3 is 18 residues long. The V and J ends lost 3 bases and 1 base, in that order; junction bases with no gene match: 10. CDR1 and CDR2 (germline): GEAIGNYY, EKD. The CDR3 sequence: CACDPLVLGDTRTDKLIF. CDR3 in DNA: TGTGCCTGTGACCCACTTGTACTGGGGGATACGCGCACCGATAAACTCATCTTT.

A remark on this clone: This is likely an artifact of a read error, given a far larger clone one base away. This chain uses TRDV2 with TRDJ1; 7 bases align to TRDD3. CDR3 length equals 17 residues. In germline, CDR1 is GEAIGNYY, CDR2 EKD. CDR3 in DNA: TGTGCCTGTGACACAATGGTACTGGGGACGTACACCGATATACTCATCTTT. This gives the protein CACDTMVLGTYTDILIF.

As concerns this clone: A read error likely explains this, since a far larger clone differs by one base. The chain employs TRDV2 and TRDJ1; 8 nucleotides align to TRDD3. V shed 3 bases, J shed 5 bases, and the junction held 10 bases outside the gene matches. CDR3 length equals 15 residues. The germline gives CDR1 GEAIGNYY, CDR2 EKD. The CDR3 protein is CACDGPLGAKDKLIF. CDR3 in DNA: TGTGCCTGTGACGGACCACTGGGGGCCAAGGATAAACTCATCTTT.

Points on this clone: TCRdb's protein for this DNA is that of a much larger clone and differs from the translation at residue 12, likely a read error; the protein shown is the DNA translation. The J gene is TRDJ1, the V gene TRDV2, with TRDD3 matching 7 bases. The CDR3 spans 16 residues. V lost 0 bases to trimming and J lost 6 bases; unmatched junction nucleotides: 12. Germline V CDR1 and CDR2: GEAIGNYY, EKD. CDR3 sequence reads: CACDTLGWGQLYKLIF. CDR3 sequence (DNA): TGTGCCTGTGACACCCTTGGCTGGGGGCAACTTTATAAACTCATCTTT.

Comment on this clone: A far bigger clonotype differs at one base, so this is likely a read error. The gene calls are TRDV2 and TRDJ1; 9 bases match TRDD3. Unmatched junction bases numbered 20, after V lost 1 base and J lost 0 bases. The length of the CDR3 is 21 residues. Germline CDR1 reads GEAIGNYY; CDR2 reads EKD. The CDR3, as DNA: TGTGCCTGTGACACGCCCTTTCTGGGGGATCCAAAGCGGGAGTACACCGATAAACTCATCTTT. This translates into CACDTPFLGDPKREYTDKLIF.

This clone turned up a few times. A far larger clone is a single base away, which makes a read error likely. In the same sample, other DNA sequences code for this CDR3. This rearrangement joins TRDV2 to TRDJ1, with 9 bases identical to TRDD3. Germline V gene sequence: CDR1 GEAIGNYY, CDR2 EKD. The CDR3 spans 20 residues. In DNA, the CDR3 is TGTGCCTGTGACACCGTCGTACTGGGGGACTCTTCCACTAACACTGATAAACTCATCTTT. Its protein product is CACDTVVLGDSSTNTDKLIF.

About this clone itself: The protein that TCRdb holds for this DNA derives from a much larger clone and differs from the translated DNA at residue 6, which likely indicates a read error; the protein shown here is translated from the DNA. This rearrangement joins TRDV2 to TRDJ1; 8 nucleotides line up with TRDD3. The germline CDR1 and CDR2 sequences are GEAIGNYY and EKD. V shed 3 bases and J 0 bases; nucleotides not matched to a gene: 14. CDR3 length: 18 amino acids. The CDR3 is CACDSGRGIGKYTDKLIF. In DNA form, the CDR3 reads TGTGCCTGTGACTCCGGAAGGGGGATAGGAAAGTACACCGATAAACTCATCTTT.

A few counts support this clone. With only one base between it and a far larger clone, this is likely a read error. This specimen includes other DNA sequences encoding the same CDR3. The chain has TRDV2 and TRDJ1; tentative D call: TRDD3 (6 bases). In germline, CDR1 is GEAIGNYY, CDR2 EKD. The V gene lost 4 bases and the J gene lost 5 bases, with 13 bases spanning the gap. The CDR3 loop spans 13 amino acids. As DNA, the CDR3 is TGTGCCTGTGATTCATGGGGGCTTGATAAACTCATCTTT. The encoded protein is CACDSWGLDKLIF.

By share, this clone ranks as large. Additional DNA sequences in this sample encode the identical CDR3. V and J are TRDV2 and TRDJ1, with no clear D. Germline V gives CDR1 GEAIGNYY, CDR2 EKD. V gave up 0 bases and J gave up 0 bases, with 13 bases separating them. This CDR3 comprises 16 residues. CDR3 protein: CACDTVYLTYTDKLIF. CDR3 bases: TGTGCCTGTGACACCGTGTACCTTACCTACACCGATAAACTCATCTTT.

A note on this clone: The TCRdb protein comes from a much larger clone and disagrees with this DNA's translation at residue 8, likely due to a read error; the protein given here is derived from the DNA. The rearrangement uses TRDV2 and TRDJ1; TRDD3 might be the D (5 bases). This CDR3 has 15 amino acids. The germline gives CDR1 GEAIGNYY, CDR2 EKD. V lost 0 bases to trimming and J lost 0 bases, with 10 bases between them. CDR3 sequence (DNA): TGTGCCTGTGACACCTGGGGCCAAAACACCGATAAACTCATCTTT. As protein: CACDTWGQNTDKLIF.

In regard to this clone: The likely explanation is a read error, given a far larger clone one base away. The chain uses TRDV2 and TRDJ1; 8 bases match TRDD3. This CDR3 is built from 21 residues. CDR1 GEAIGNYY and CDR2 EKD come from the germline V gene. V gave up 1 base and J gave up 0 bases; unmatched junction bases: 21. CDR3 DNA sequence: TGTGCCTGTGACACGCCCTTTCTGGGGGAAACAAAGCGGGAGTACACCGATAAACTCATCTTT. It codes for CACDTPFLGETKREYTDKLIF.

In the case of this clone: The TCRdb protein comes from a much larger clone and disagrees with this DNA's translation at residue 3, likely due to a read error; the protein given here is derived from the DNA. The J gene is TRDJ1, the V gene TRDV2, with 7 bases lining up with TRDD3. CDR3 length equals 16 residues. Germline V gives CDR1 GEAIGNYY, CDR2 EKD. The CDR3 protein is CAGDTLGWGQLNKLIF. The CDR3 DNA reads TGTGCCGGTGACACCCTTGGCTGGGGGCAACTTAATAAACTCATCTTT.